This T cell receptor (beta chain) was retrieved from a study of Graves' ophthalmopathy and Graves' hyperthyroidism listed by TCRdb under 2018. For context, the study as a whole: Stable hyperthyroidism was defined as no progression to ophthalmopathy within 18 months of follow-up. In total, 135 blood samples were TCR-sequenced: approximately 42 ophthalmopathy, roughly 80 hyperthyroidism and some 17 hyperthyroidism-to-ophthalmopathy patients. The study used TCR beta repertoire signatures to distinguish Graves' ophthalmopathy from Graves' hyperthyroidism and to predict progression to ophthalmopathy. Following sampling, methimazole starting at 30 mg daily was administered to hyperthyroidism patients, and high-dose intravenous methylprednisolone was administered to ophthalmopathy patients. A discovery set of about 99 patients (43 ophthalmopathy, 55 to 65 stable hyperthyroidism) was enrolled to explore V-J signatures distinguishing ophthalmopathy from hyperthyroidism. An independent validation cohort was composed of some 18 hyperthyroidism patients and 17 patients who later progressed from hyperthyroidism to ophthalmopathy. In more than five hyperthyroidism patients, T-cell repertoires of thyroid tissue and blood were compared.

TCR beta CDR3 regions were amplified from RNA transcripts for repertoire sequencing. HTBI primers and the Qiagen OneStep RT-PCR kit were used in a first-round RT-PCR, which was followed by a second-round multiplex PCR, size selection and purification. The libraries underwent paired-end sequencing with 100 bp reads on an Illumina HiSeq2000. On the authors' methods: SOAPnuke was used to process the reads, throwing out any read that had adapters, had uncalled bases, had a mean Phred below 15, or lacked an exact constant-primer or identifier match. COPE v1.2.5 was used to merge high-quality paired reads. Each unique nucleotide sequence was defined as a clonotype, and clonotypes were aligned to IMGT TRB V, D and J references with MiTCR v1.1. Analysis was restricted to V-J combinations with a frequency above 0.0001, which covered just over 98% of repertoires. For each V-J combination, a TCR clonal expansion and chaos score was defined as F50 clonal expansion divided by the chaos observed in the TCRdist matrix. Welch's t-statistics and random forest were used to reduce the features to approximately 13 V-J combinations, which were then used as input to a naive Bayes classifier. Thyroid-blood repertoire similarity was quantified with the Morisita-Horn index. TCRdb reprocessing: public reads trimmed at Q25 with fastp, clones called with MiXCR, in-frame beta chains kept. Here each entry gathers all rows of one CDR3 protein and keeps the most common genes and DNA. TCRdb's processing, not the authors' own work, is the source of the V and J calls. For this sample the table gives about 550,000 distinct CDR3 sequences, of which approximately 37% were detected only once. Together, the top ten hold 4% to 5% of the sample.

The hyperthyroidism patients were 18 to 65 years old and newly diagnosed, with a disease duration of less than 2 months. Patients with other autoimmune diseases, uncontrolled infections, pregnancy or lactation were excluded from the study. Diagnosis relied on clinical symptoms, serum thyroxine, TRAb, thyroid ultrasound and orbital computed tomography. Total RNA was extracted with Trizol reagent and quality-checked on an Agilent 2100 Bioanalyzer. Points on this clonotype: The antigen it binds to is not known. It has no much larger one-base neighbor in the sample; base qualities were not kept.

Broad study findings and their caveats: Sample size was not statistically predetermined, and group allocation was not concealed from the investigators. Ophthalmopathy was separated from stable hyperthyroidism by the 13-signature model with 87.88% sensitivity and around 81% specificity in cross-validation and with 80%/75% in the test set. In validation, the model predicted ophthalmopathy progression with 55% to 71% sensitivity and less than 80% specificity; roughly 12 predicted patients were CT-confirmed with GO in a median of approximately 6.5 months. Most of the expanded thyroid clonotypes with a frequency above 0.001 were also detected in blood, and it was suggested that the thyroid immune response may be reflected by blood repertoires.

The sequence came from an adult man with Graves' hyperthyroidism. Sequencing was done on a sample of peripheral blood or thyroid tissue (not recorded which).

The CDR3: CAIRTPGGKEKLFF. The DNA sequence is TGTGCCATCAGGACTCCGGGTGGCAAGGAAAAACTGTTTTTT. The chain is encoded by TRBV10-3 joined to TRBJ1-4, with no reliable assignment of the D segment. The CDR3 starts with the cysteine, ends with the phenylalanine, and has 14 residues. Only the CDR3 DNA stays, 42 bases, in frame from base 1. V loses 6 bases, J loses 8 bases, and the germline ends lie 16 bases apart. Taken from the germline V gene, the CDR1 and CDR2 loops are ENHRY and SYGVKD.